The count of the clone carrying this TCR beta chain is one. Its antigen is undetermined. Produced via immunoSEQ multiplex PCR; TCRdb's table is partial and in-frame only. The data contain roughly 89,000 clones, more than 70% of them singletons. Germline V lookup: CDR1 SGHAT, CDR2 FQNNGV. The CDR3 runs 16 residues. V was pared by 1 base and J by 0 bases, with 13 bases between. The sample belongs to a study of OX40 agonist ivuxolimab in advanced cancers. Study conclusions and caveats: The study did not work out the antigen specificity of the expanded peripheral T cells. Several nonresponders also turned out to have low normalized T-cell clonal expansion.

Material: CD4+ or CD8+ T cells sorted from blood, obtained in a trial of the OX40 agonist ivuxolimab. The origin of this receptor is an adult with an advanced solid tumor such as melanoma, head and neck, liver or kidney cancer. The chain has TRBV11-2 and TRBJ2-7, with D perhaps TRBD2 (5 bases). The CDR3 protein is CASSLAAGLSSYEQYF. The CDR3 DNA is TGTGCCAGCAGCTTAGCGGCGGGCCTAAGCTCCTACGAGCAGTACTTC.